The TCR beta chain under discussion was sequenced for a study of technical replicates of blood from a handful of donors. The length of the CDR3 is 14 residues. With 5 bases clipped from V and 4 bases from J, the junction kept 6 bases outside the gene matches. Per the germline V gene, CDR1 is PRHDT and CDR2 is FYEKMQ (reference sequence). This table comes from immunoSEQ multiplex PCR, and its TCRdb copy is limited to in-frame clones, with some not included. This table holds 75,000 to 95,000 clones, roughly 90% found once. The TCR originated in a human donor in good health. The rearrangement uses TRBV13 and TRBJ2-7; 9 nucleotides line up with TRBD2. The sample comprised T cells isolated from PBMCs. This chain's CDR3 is CASSQISGSYEQYF. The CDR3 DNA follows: TGTGCCAGCAGCCAAATTAGCGGGAGTTACGAGCAGTACTTC.